This T cell receptor beta chain was obtained from a study of shared clonotypes between healthy human individuals. Method: immunoSEQ multiplex PCR; TCRdb's copy keeps in-frame clones and lacks some. Among millions of clones listed, 85% to 95% were seen once. V lost 5 bases, J lost 0 bases, and 6 bases stayed unmatched. Germline loops: CDR1 LNHDA, CDR2 SQIVND (reference sequence). The CDR3 is 15 residues long. This sequence joins TRBV19 and TRBJ2-7, with 8 bases that match TRBD1. The material sequenced was naive CD4+ T cells sorted from blood. Subset denoted: CD45RA+ positively selected. This receptor was identified in a man aged 18 to 29 in good health. The CDR3 DNA is TGTGCCAGTAGTTCCCTGGACAGGGACTCCTACGAGCAGTACTTC. It codes for CASSSLDRDSYEQYF.